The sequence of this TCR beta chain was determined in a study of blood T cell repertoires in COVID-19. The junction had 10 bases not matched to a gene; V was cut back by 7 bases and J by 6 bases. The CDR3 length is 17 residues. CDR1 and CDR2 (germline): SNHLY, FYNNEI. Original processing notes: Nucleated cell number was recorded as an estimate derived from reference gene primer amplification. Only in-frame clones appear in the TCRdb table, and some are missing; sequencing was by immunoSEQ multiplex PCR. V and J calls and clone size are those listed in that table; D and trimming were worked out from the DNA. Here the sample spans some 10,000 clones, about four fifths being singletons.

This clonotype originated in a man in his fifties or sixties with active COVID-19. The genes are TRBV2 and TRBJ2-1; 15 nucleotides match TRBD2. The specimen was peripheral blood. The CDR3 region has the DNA TGTGCCAGCATCCGGACTAGCGGGAGGGCCGATTTCAATGAGCAGTTCTTC. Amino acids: CASIRTSGRADFNEQFF.